Presented here are 17 T cell receptor beta chains from one specimen sequenced in a study of shared clonotypes between healthy human individuals. Libraries were prepared by immunoSEQ multiplex PCR; TCRdb keeps only in-frame clonotypes and omits some of them. The sample contains roughly 410,000 clones, about 96% of which appear only once. Material for sequencing was memory CD8+ T cells sorted from blood. Subset indicated: CD45RO+ cells pooled with CCR7-negative TemRA cells. These receptors all stem from a man aged 25 to 45 in good health.

The rearrangement uses TRBV20-1 and TRBJ2-1, with 8 positions matching TRBD2. The CDR3 sequence is 10 residues long. Trimming at V came to 2 bases and at J to 13 bases, leaving 1 base not matched to a gene. CDR1 and CDR2 (germline): DFQATT, SNEGSKA (reference sequence). The CDR3 here is CSARLAGQFF. CDR3 bases: TGCAGTGCTAGACTAGCGGGCCAGTTCTTC.

Of note for this clone: One junction end disagrees with the germline gene, perhaps due to a read error. The V and J genes are TRBV7-7 and TRBJ2-1; weak D call: TRBD2 (5 bases). Looked up from germline, CDR1 is SSHAT and CDR2 is FNYEAQ (reference sequence). CDR3 length equals 14 residues. The CDR3 spells CASSLEGRNDEQFF. The DNA for the CDR3 is TGTGCTAGCAGCTTAGAGGGCCGAAACGATGAGCAGTTCTTC.

V usage is TRBV28 and J usage is TRBJ2-1; 7 bases are a match to TRBD1. V was clipped by 7 bases and J by 4 bases; unmatched bases: 7. This CDR3 has 14 amino acids. Germline loops: CDR1 MDHEN, CDR2 SYDVKM. CDR3 protein: CASMRRGRYNEQFF. DNA of the CDR3: TGTGCCAGCATGCGTAGGGGGCGATACAATGAGCAGTTCTTC.

The J gene is TRBJ1-2, the V gene TRBV7-2; a weak D match, TRBD1 (6 bases). CDR1 is SGHTA and CDR2 is FQGNSA in the germline V gene. The CDR3 loop spans 13 amino acids. V lost 3 bases to trimming and J lost 5 bases, with 10 bases between them. CDR3 in DNA: TGTGCCAGCAGCTTGTACAGGGTGTATGGCTACACCTTC. This encodes CASSLYRVYGYTF. Together with reference TRBV7-2 and TRBJ1-2, the CDR3 gives the full variable domain: GAGVSQSPSNKVTEKGKDVELRCDPISGHTALYWYRQSLGQGLEFLIYFQGNSAPDKSGLPSDRFSAERTGGSVSTLTIQRTQQEDSAVYLCASSLYRVYGYTFGSGTRLTVV.

The rearrangement uses TRBV9 and TRBJ2-7; 8 nucleotides align to TRBD1. The germline CDR1 and CDR2 sequences are SGDLS and YYNGEE. Trimming took 4 bases from V and 0 from J; bases not matched to a gene: 3. The CDR3 totals 14 residues. The CDR3 is CASSSGQDSYEQYF. DNA for the CDR3: TGTGCCAGCAGCTCGGGACAGGACTCCTACGAGCAGTACTTC.

The chain has TRBV14 and TRBJ2-7, with 7 bases identical to TRBD1. CDR3 length: 15 amino acids. Germline CDR1 SGHDN, CDR2 FVKESK. The ends lost 0 bases at V and 4 bases at J; junction bases unmatched: 6. The CDR3 DNA follows: TGTGCCAGCAGCCAAGACAGACAGGGATGGTACGAGCAGTACTTC. It specifies CASSQDRQGWYEQYF. Filled out from reference TRBV14 and TRBJ2-7, the complete variable domain reads EAGVTQFPSHSVIEKGQTVTLRCDPISGHDNLYWYRRVMGKEIKFLLHFVKESKQDESGMPNNRFLAERTGGTYSTLKVQPAELEDSGVYFCASSQDRQGWYEQYFGPGTRLTVT.

The chain carries TRBV1 and TRBJ2-1; the listed D gene, TRBD2, was not tested against the DNA. TRBV1 is marked as a pseudogene. This CDR3 spans 13 amino acids. Here the CDR3 reads CTSSQESINEQFF. The CDR3 coding sequence is TGCACCAGCAGCCAAGAAAGCATTAATGAGCAGTTCTTC.

On this clone: The same CDR3 is also encoded by other DNA sequences in this sample. The chain has TRBV19 and TRBJ1-5; D may be TRBD1 (6 bases). CDR3 length equals 15 residues. Germline assignment: CDR1 LNHDA and CDR2 SQIVND (reference sequence). The germline V and J ends were trimmed by 3 bases and 1 base, with 10 bases remaining between them. The CDR3 is CASSMGRGSNQPQHF. The CDR3 bases are TGTGCCAGTAGTATGGGCAGGGGAAGCAATCAGCCCCAGCATTTT.

The CDR3 protein is CASSTRQGGMNTEAFF. CDR3 DNA: TGTGCCAGCAGCACCCGACAGGGGGGCATGAACACTGAAGCTTTCTTT. The J gene is TRBJ1-1, the V gene TRBV13; 9 bases fit TRBD1. The germline V gene encodes CDR1 PRHDT and CDR2 FYEKMQ (reference sequence). The CDR3 loop spans 16 amino acids. V lost 5 bases and J lost 0; bases outside the gene matches: 7. Complete variable domain (other parts from reference TRBV13 and TRBJ1-1): AAGVIQSPRHLIKEKRETATLKCYPIPRHDTVYWYQQGPGQDPQFLISFYEKMQSDKGSIPDRFSAQQFSDYHSELNMSSLELGDSALYFCASSTRQGGMNTEAFFGQGTRLTVV.

The rearrangement joins TRBV7-8 to TRBJ2-7; D is unresolved. The germline V gene has CDR1 SGHVS and CDR2 FQNEAQ. The V gene lost 2 bases and the J gene lost 5 bases, with 7 bases spanning the gap. This CDR3 has 12 residues. This chain's CDR3 is CASSLFSDEQYF. In nucleotides, the CDR3 is TGTGCCAGCAGCTTATTTTCTGACGAGCAGTACTTC.

V and J are TRBV10-3 and TRBJ2-7; weak D call: TRBD1 (6 bases). This CDR3 is built from 11 residues. V gave up 6 bases and J gave up 4 bases, with 7 bases separating them. Germline-derived CDR1 and CDR2 are ENHRY and SYGVKD. CDR3 DNA: TGTGCCATCAGACAGGGTTACGAGCAGTACTTC. Translating it yields CAIRQGYEQYF.

V and J are TRBV19 and TRBJ1-2; no clear D gene. Germline V gene data show CDR1 as LNHDA and CDR2 as SQIVND (reference sequence). This CDR3 region has 12 residues. V was cut by 1 base and J by 3 bases, with 3 bases left in between. CDR3 nucleotides: TGTGCCAGTAGTATAGGGGACTATGGCTACACCTTC. Translating gives CASSIGDYGYTF.

This sequence joins TRBV7-9 and TRBJ2-2; tentative D call: TRBD1 (5 bases). The CDR3 runs 13 residues. CDR1 and CDR2 (germline): SEHNR, FQNEAQ (reference sequence). V was clipped by 5 bases and J by 1 base, with 5 bases between them. In DNA, the CDR3 is TGTGCCAGCAGCGACAGGAACACCGGGGAGCTGTTTTTT. It specifies CASSDRNTGELFF.

This clone was counted a single time. The DNA for the CDR3 is TGTGCCAGCAGCTTCCAGGTTGACTATGGCTACACCTTC. This encodes CASSFQVDYGYTF. The chain is built from TRBV7-9 and TRBJ1-2; D gene ambiguous. This CDR3 is built from 13 residues. CDR1 is SEHNR and CDR2 is FQNEAQ in the germline V gene (reference sequence). V was shortened by 3 bases and J by 3 bases, with 8 bases between the two germline ends. Based on the CDR3 plus reference TRBV7-9 and TRBJ1-2, the full variable domain is DTGVSQNPRHKITKRGQNVTFRCDPISEHNRLYWYRQTLGQGPEFLTYFQNEAQLEKSRLLSDRFSAERPKGSFSTLEIQRTEQGDSAMYLCASSFQVDYGYTFGSGTRLTVV.

The genes are TRBV5-1 and TRBJ2-3, with no clear D. CDR3 length equals 14 residues. V was shortened by 0 bases and J by 2 bases, with 7 bases between the two germline ends. Looked up from germline, CDR1 is SGHRS and CDR2 is YFSETQ. The CDR3 protein is CASSLGRNTDTQYF. The CDR3 bases are TGCGCCAGCAGCTTGGGGCGGAACACAGATACGCAGTATTTT.

This clone was detected only once. The V gene is TRBV13, the J gene TRBJ2-7; D is possibly TRBD1 (6 bases). With 2 bases removed from V and 7 bases from J, the gap between germline ends came to 9 bases. The germline gives CDR1 PRHDT, CDR2 FYEKMQ (reference sequence). This CDR3 has 12 residues. This CDR3 reads CASSLQGTEQYF. The CDR3 DNA follows: TGTGCCAGCAGCTTACAGGGGACAGAGCAGTACTTC. Looking up the rest from reference TRBV13 and TRBJ2-7 gives the full variable domain: AAGVIQSPRHLIKEKRETATLKCYPIPRHDTVYWYQQGPGQDPQFLISFYEKMQSDKGSIPDRFSAQQFSDYHSELNMSSLELGDSALYFCASSLQGTEQYFGPGTRLTVT.

The rearrangement joins TRBV11-2 to TRBJ2-3; D ambiguous. The germline V gene encodes CDR1 SGHAT and CDR2 FQNNGV. This CDR3 has 18 amino acids. V shed 1 base and J shed 0 bases, with 17 bases lying between them. Here the CDR3 reads CASSLVVLALGSTDTQYF. CDR3 nucleotide sequence: TGTGCCAGCAGCTTAGTTGTTTTGGCTCTCGGGAGCACAGATACGCAGTATTTT.